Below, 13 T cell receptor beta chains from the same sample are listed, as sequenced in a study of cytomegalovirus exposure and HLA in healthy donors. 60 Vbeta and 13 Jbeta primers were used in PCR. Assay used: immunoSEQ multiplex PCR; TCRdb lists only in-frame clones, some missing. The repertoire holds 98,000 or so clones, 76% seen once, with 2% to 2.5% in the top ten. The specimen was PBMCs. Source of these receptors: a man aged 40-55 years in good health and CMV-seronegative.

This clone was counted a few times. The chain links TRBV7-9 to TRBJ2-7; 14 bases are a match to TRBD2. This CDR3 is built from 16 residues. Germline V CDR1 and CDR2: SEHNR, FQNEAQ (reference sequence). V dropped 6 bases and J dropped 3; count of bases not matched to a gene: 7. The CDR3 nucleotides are TGTGCCAGCAGGGGACTAGCGGGAGAGTCGGGCTACGAGCAGTACTTC. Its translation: CASRGLAGESGYEQYF.

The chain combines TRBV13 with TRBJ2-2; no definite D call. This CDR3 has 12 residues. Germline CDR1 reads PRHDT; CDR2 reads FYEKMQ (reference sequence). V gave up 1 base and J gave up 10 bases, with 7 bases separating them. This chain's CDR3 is CASSLVSKELFF. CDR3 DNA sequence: TGTGCCAGCAGCTTAGTTTCAAAGGAGCTGTTTTTT.

The CDR3 sequence: CASSEAWGGGDEQYF. CDR3 sequence (DNA): TGTGCCAGCAGTGAAGCGTGGGGTGGGGGGGACGAGCAGTACTTC. This chain links TRBV6-1 with TRBJ2-7, with 7 bases identical to TRBD2. Germline CDR1 and CDR2: MNHNS and SASEGT. The V segment lost 0 bases and the J segment 5 bases; nucleotides outside the gene matches: 7. This CDR3 comprises 15 residues.

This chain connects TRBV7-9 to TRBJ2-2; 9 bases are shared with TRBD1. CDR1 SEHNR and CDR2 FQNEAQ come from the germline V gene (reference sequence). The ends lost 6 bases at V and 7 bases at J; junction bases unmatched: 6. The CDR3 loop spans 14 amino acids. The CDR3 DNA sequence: TGTGCCAGCAGGGGACAGGGAGTTATCGGGGAGCTGTTTTTT. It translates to CASRGQGVIGELFF.

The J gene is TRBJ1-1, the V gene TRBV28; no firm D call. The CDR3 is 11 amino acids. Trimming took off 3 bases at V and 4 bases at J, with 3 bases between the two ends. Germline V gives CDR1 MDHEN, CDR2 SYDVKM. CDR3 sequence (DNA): TGTGCCAGCAGTTTTCTCACTGAAGCTTTCTTT. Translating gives CASSFLTEAFF.

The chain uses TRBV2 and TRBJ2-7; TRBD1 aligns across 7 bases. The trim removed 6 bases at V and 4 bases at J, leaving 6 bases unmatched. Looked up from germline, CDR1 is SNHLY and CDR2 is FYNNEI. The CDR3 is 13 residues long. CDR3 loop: CASRWDSWYEQYF. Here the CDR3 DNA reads TGTGCCAGCAGATGGGACAGTTGGTACGAGCAGTACTTC. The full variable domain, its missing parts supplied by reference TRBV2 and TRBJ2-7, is EPEVTQTPSHQVTQMGQEVILRCVPISNHLYFYWYRQILGQKVEFLVSFYNNEISEKSEIFDDQFSVERPDGSNFTLKIRSTKLEDSAMYFCASRWDSWYEQYFGPGTRLTVT.

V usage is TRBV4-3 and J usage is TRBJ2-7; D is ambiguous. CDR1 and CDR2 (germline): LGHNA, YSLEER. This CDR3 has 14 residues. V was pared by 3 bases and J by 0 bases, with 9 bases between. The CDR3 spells CASSHHGGSYEQYF. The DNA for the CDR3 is TGCGCCAGCAGCCACCACGGCGGCTCCTACGAGCAGTACTTC.

For the CDR3, the DNA is TGTGCCTGGGACCCGGGACAGGGGGTTGAGCAGTACTTC. Translated, it gives CAWDPGQGVEQYF. This chain links TRBV30 with TRBJ2-7; 11 nucleotides line up with TRBD1. Germline-derived CDR1 and CDR2 are GTSNPN and SVGIG (reference sequence). After removal of 5 bases from V and 7 bases from J, the junction contained 7 bases not matched to a gene. The CDR3 is 13 amino acids.

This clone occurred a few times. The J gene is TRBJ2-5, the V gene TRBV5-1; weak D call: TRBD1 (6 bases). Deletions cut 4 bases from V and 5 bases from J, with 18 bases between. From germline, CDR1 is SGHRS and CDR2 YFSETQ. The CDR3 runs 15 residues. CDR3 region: CASSPRAPQGETQYF. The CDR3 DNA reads TGCGCCAGCAGCCCCCGGGCCCCCCAGGGGGAGACCCAGTACTTC. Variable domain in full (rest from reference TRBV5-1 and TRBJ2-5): KAGVTQTPRYLIKTRGQQVTLSCSPISGHRSVSWYQQTPGQGLQFLFEYFSETQRNKGNFPGRFSGRQFSNSRSEMNVSTLELGDSALYLCASSPRAPQGETQYFGPGTRLLVL.

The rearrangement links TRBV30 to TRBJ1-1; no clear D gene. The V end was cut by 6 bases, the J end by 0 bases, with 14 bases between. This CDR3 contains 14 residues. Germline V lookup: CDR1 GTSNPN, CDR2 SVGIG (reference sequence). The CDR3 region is CACTNNTMNTEAFF. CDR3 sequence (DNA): TGTGCCTGTACAAACAACACAATGAACACTGAAGCTTTCTTT.

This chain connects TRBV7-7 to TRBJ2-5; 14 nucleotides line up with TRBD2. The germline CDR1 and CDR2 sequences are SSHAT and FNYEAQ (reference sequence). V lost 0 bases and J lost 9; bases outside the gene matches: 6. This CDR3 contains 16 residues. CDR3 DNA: TGTGCCAGCAGCTTAGCGCTTGGGACTAGCGGGAGTGCCCAGTACTTC. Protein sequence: CASSLALGTSGSAQYF.

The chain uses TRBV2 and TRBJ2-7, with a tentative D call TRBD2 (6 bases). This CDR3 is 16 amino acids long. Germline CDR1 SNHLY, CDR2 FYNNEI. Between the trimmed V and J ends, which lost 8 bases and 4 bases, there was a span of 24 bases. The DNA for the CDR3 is TGTGCCAGCTCACGGGAGTCGGGCTATGGGATATACGAGCAGTACTTC. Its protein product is CASSRESGYGIYEQYF.

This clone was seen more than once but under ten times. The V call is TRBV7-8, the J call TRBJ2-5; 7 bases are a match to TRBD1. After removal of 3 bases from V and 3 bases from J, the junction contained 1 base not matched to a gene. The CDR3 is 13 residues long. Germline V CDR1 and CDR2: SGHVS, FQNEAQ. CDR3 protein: CASSFGQEETQYF. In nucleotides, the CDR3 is TGTGCCAGCAGCTTTGGACAGGAAGAGACCCAGTACTTC.